The 11 T cell receptor beta chains below come from one sample, sequenced in a study of T cells after yellow fever vaccination. Using its own MiXCR run on the 5' RACE reads, TCRdb lists one record per CDR3 protein. In the table there are about 340,000 distinct CDR3 sequences, around 13% of which are singletons. The sample consisted of CD4+ T cells sorted from PBMCs, taken 15 days after the yellow fever booster vaccination. These receptors came from a man younger than 35 who received the YFV17D yellow fever vaccine.

The V and J genes are TRBV2 and TRBJ1-3; D uncertain. In germline, CDR1 is SNHLY, CDR2 FYNNEI. This CDR3 spans 15 amino acids. Trimming took 5 bases from V and 0 from J, leaving 11 bases between them. CDR3 sequence: CASSFSGDSGNTIYF. CDR3 DNA sequence: TGTGCCAGCAGTTTTTCGGGCGACTCTGGAAACACCATATATTTT. The full variable domain, its missing parts supplied by reference TRBV2 and TRBJ1-3, is EPEVTQTPSHQVTQMGQEVILRCVPISNHLYFYWYRQILGQKVEFLVSFYNNEISEKSEIFDDQFSVERPDGSNFTLKIRSTKLEDSAMYFCASSFSGDSGNTIYFGEGSWLTVV.

The table lists this clonotype with a few counts. The V gene is TRBV24-1, the J gene TRBJ2-3; TRBD1 is a possible D gene (6 bases). V was trimmed by 3 bases and J by 2 bases, leaving 11 bases between them. The CDR3 sequence is 15 residues long. The V gene's germline CDR1 is KGHDR and CDR2 SFDVKD. The CDR3 DNA follows: TGTGCCACCAGTGATAGGGGGAGAAACACAGATACGCAGTATTTT. Encoded protein: CATSDRGRNTDTQYF.

The chain combines TRBV12-5 with TRBJ2-3; 10 positions match TRBD2. V lost 0 bases, J lost 1 base, and 4 bases stayed unmatched. Germline CDR1 LGHNT, CDR2 FRNRAP. The length of the CDR3 is 17 residues. CDR3 DNA: TGTGCTAGTGGTTTGGTACTAACTAGCGGGGGCACAGATACGCAGTATTTT. The encoded protein is CASGLVLTSGGTDTQYF.

This clonotype has a handful of counts. The chain couples TRBV3-1 to TRBJ1-3; D is unclear. The germline V gene encodes CDR1 LGHDT and CDR2 YNNKEL (reference sequence). The CDR3 has 15 residues. V was pared by 2 bases and J by 0 bases, with 8 bases between. The chain's CDR3 is CASSQLRDSGNTIYF. The DNA for the CDR3 is TGTGCCAGCAGCCAACTACGGGACTCTGGAAACACCATATATTTT.

Only a few counts were recorded for this clonotype. This sequence joins TRBV24-1 and TRBJ2-3, with TRBD1 matching over 7 bases. Losses at the gene ends were 7 bases for V and 6 bases for J; bases not matched to a gene: 6. The germline V gene encodes CDR1 KGHDR and CDR2 SFDVKD. The CDR3 sequence is 13 residues long. The CDR3: CATRLTGTDTQYF. The CDR3 DNA reads TGTGCCACCAGGCTGACAGGGACGGATACGCAGTATTTT.

The chain joins TRBV7-9 to TRBJ2-3, with 10 positions matching TRBD2. The CDR3 has 15 amino acids. Trimming took 5 bases from V and 6 from J; bases not matched to a gene: 8. The V gene's germline CDR1 is SEHNR and CDR2 FQNEAQ (reference sequence). The CDR3 DNA sequence: TGTGCCAGCAGCCAATGGACTAGCGGCCGGGATACGCAGTATTTT. Encoded protein: CASSQWTSGRDTQYF.

This clonotype has only a few counts. V is TRBV7-2 and J is TRBJ2-3; 7 bases match TRBD2. Germline CDR1 SGHTA, CDR2 FQGNSA. The CDR3 covers 12 residues. With V trimmed by 5 bases and J by 11 bases, 7 bases remained unmatched. The CDR3 sequence: CASSPGLGWQYF. DNA of the CDR3: TGTGCCAGCAGCCCCGGACTAGGCTGGCAGTATTTT.

In nucleotides, the CDR3 is TGCGCCAGCAGCTTGCTACAGGGGGCAACTGAAGCTTTCTTT. Amino acid sequence: CASSLLQGATEAFF. The chain recombines TRBV5-1 with TRBJ1-1; the match to TRBD1 covers 9 bases. The V gene's germline CDR1 is SGHRS and CDR2 YFSETQ. Trimming removed 1 base from V and 5 bases from J; junction bases left unmatched: 3. The CDR3 sequence is 14 residues long. Full variable domain (outside the CDR3, taken from reference TRBV5-1 and TRBJ1-1): KAGVTQTPRYLIKTRGQQVTLSCSPISGHRSVSWYQQTPGQGLQFLFEYFSETQRNKGNFPGRFSGRQFSNSRSEMNVSTLELGDSALYLCASSLLQGATEAFFGQGTRLTVV.

V is TRBV7-6 and J is TRBJ2-7, with D possibly TRBD1 on 6 matching bases. Trimming removed 0 bases from V and 10 bases from J, with 13 bases in between. Per germline, CDR1 SGHVS and CDR2 FNYEAQ. The CDR3 sequence is 13 residues long. The CDR3 loop reads CASSLATQGIQYV. DNA of the CDR3: TGTGCCAGCAGCTTAGCGACACAGGGTATCCAGTACGTC.

The gene calls are TRBV5-1 and TRBJ2-5, with D possibly matching TRBD1 (6 bases). The germline CDR1 and CDR2 sequences are SGHRS and YFSETQ. The CDR3 extends over 14 amino acids. With 4 bases removed from V and 5 bases from J, the gap between germline ends came to 15 bases. The CDR3 sequence: CASSPRGVEETQYF. In DNA, the CDR3 is TGCGCCAGCAGCCCCAGGGGTGTTGAGGAGACCCAGTACTTC.

The chain uses TRBV6-5 and TRBJ1-5, with D maybe TRBD1 (6 bases). Trimming pared 0 bases from V and 7 bases from J, leaving 13 bases between. Germline V lookup: CDR1 MNHEY, CDR2 SVGAGI. The CDR3 covers 15 residues. Written as DNA, the CDR3 is TGTGCCAGCAGTTACTCTTCGGGGGGCGGGCAGCCCCAGCATTTT. It translates to CASSYSSGGGQPQHF.